Following are 15 T cell receptor beta chains from one sample sequenced in a study of T cells in narcolepsy. The method was immunoSEQ multiplex PCR; TCRdb's version includes in-frame clones alone and lacks a portion of them. The data hold approximately 30,000 clones, with roughly 80% observed a single time. The material sequenced was memory (CD45RA-) CD4+ T cells from blood. The receptors were gathered from a human donor in good health.

V and J are TRBV15 and TRBJ1-5; D is unclear. The V end lost 6 bases, the J end lost 1 base, and 7 bases lay between the germline ends. Germline V gene sequence: CDR1 LNHNV, CDR2 YYDKDF (reference sequence). The CDR3 is 13 amino acids. The CDR3: CATRGWSNQPQHF. Written as DNA, the CDR3 is TGTGCCACCAGGGGTTGGAGCAATCAGCCCCAGCATTTT.

The chain has TRBV14 and TRBJ2-5, with D tentatively TRBD2 (6 bases). V lost 0 bases, J lost 5 bases, and 16 bases lay in between. The CDR3 spans 16 residues. Germline-derived CDR1 and CDR2 are SGHDN and FVKESK. In DNA form, the CDR3 reads TGTGCCAGCAGCCAAGATTGGACCGGAGGGAGGGAGACCCAGTACTTC. This gives the protein CASSQDWTGGRETQYF.

The chain links TRBV5-1 to TRBJ1-2; D remains unclear. Trimming removed 0 bases from V and 0 bases from J, with 9 bases in between. From germline, CDR1 is SGHRS and CDR2 YFSETQ. CDR3 size: 15 residues. This CDR3 is CASSLDTLANYGYTF. In DNA form, the CDR3 reads TGCGCCAGCAGCTTGGACACGTTAGCTAACTATGGCTACACCTTC.

This clone was observed a single time. The chain carries TRBV29-1 and TRBJ2-2; the D gene is possibly TRBD2 (6 bases). The V and J ends lost 8 bases and 2 bases respectively, with 15 bases between them. This CDR3 region has 14 residues. From germline, CDR1 is SQVTM and CDR2 ANQGSEA. CDR3 bases: TGCAGCTTTCGGGGGTCGGTAAACACCGGGGAGCTGTTTTTT. Its protein is CSFRGSVNTGELFF.

The chain links TRBV6-6 to TRBJ1-1; the D is unclear. The V gene lost 0 bases and the J gene lost 5 bases, with 7 bases spanning the gap. The CDR3 extends over 13 amino acids. Germline V CDR1 and CDR2: MNHNY, SVGAGI (reference sequence). CDR3 nucleotides: TGTGCCAGCAGTTACTCGACGGGGACTGAAGCTTTCTTT. It yields the protein CASSYSTGTEAFF.

V usage is TRBV7-3 and J usage is TRBJ1-1; D remains unclear. Trimming stripped 5 bases from V and 4 bases from J, with 14 bases between. CDR3 size: 14 residues. Germline CDR1 is SGHTA and CDR2 is FQGTGA. The chain's CDR3 is CASSPTGWGTEAFF. In DNA form, the CDR3 reads TGTGCCAGCAGCCCCACCGGGTGGGGCACTGAAGCTTTCTTT. The entire variable domain, with the rest obtained from reference TRBV7-3 and TRBJ1-1, is as follows: GAGVSQTPSNKVTEKGKYVELRCDPISGHTALYWYRQSLGQGPEFLIYFQGTGAADDSGLPNDRFFAVRPEGSVSTLKIQRTERGDSAVYLCASSPTGWGTEAFFGQGTRLTVV.

This sequence joins TRBV15 and TRBJ2-3; 9 bases map to TRBD1. V trimming: 2 bases; J trimming: 1 base; junction bases outside the gene matches: 7. The CDR3 is 17 residues long. Looked up from germline, CDR1 is LNHNV and CDR2 is YYDKDF (reference sequence). CDR3 sequence reads: CATSRPKGQGGTDTQYF. The CDR3, as DNA: TGTGCCACCAGCAGACCAAAGGGACAGGGAGGCACAGATACGCAGTATTTT.

This CDR3 is CASSLGANSYEQYF. Written as DNA, the CDR3 is TGTGCCAGCAGCTTGGGTGCCAATTCCTACGAGCAGTACTTC. The chain links TRBV5-4 to TRBJ2-7; D is ambiguous. The CDR3 length is 14 residues. The V gene lost 0 bases and the J gene lost 1 base, with 8 bases spanning the gap. Germline V gene lookup returns CDR1 SGHNT and CDR2 YYREEE (reference sequence). The variable domain in full, completed from reference TRBV5-4 and TRBJ2-7, reads ETGVTQSPTHLIKTRGQQVTLRCSSQSGHNTVSWYQQALGQGPQFIFQYYREEENGRGNFPPRFSGLQFPNYSSELNVNALELDDSALYLCASSLGANSYEQYFGPGTRLTVT.

Only a few counts were recorded for this clone. This sequence joins TRBV2 and TRBJ2-1; D perhaps matches TRBD2 (5 bases). Trimming removed 7 bases at V and 10 bases at J, with 17 bases between. CDR1 is SNHLY, CDR2 FYNNEI, per germline. The CDR3 is made up of 13 amino acids. In nucleotides, the CDR3 is TGTGCCAGCACCAGCCGGGCAGTAGCGGAGCAGTTCTTC. As protein: CASTSRAVAEQFF.

V usage is TRBV2 and J usage is TRBJ1-2, with D hard to call. The CDR3 spans 14 residues. Trimming pared 5 bases from V and 4 bases from J, leaving 14 bases between. Germline V lookup: CDR1 SNHLY, CDR2 FYNNEI. The CDR3 is CASSPGPPAYGYTF. CDR3 DNA: TGTGCCAGCAGTCCCGGGCCCCCGGCCTATGGCTACACCTTC.

This clone was detected a few times. The chain links TRBV6-1 to TRBJ1-2; the D is unclear. V lost 1 base and J lost 8, with 11 bases in between. Germline assignment: CDR1 MNHNS and CDR2 SASEGT. CDR3 size: 13 residues. CDR3 loop: CASSEGRGSGYTF. DNA of the CDR3: TGTGCCAGCAGTGAAGGGCGAGGGTCCGGCTACACCTTC.

The genes are TRBV10-3 and TRBJ1-3; no clear D. The CDR3 extends over 14 amino acids. In germline, CDR1 is ENHRY, CDR2 SYGVKD. Trimming removed 3 bases from V and 0 bases from J, with 6 bases in between. As DNA, the CDR3 is TGTGCCATCAGTGATGGGAGCTCTGGAAACACCATATATTTT. It specifies CAISDGSSGNTIYF.

This clone was seen a few times. This chain uses TRBV7-3 with TRBJ1-5; perhaps TRBD1 as D (5 bases). V was pared by 0 bases and J by 6 bases, with 9 bases between. The CDR3 sequence is 14 residues long. Germline CDR1 is SGHTA and CDR2 is FQGTGA. CDR3 sequence: CASSLTGGVQPQHF. The CDR3 bases are TGTGCCAGCAGCTTAACGGGGGGAGTTCAGCCCCAGCATTTT.

The chain combines TRBV9 with TRBJ2-1; 12 bases align to TRBD2. The CDR3 is 15 residues long. V was clipped by 4 bases and J by 6 bases; unmatched bases: 5. The germline gives CDR1 SGDLS, CDR2 YYNGEE. CDR3 in amino acids: CASSLRLAGVNEQFF. The DNA of the CDR3 is TGTGCCAGCAGCCTTCGACTAGCGGGGGTCAATGAGCAGTTCTTC.

This chain links TRBV11-2 with TRBJ2-1, with a tentative D call TRBD1 (5 bases). V lost 5 bases to trimming and J lost 0 bases, with 11 bases between them. In germline, CDR1 is SGHAT, CDR2 FQNNGV. This CDR3 contains 15 residues. The CDR3 sequence: CASSRQWSSYNEQFF. The CDR3 nucleotides read TGTGCCAGCAGCCGACAGTGGAGCTCCTACAATGAGCAGTTCTTC. The whole variable domain, remainder taken from reference TRBV11-2 and TRBJ2-1, is EAGVAQSPRYKIIEKRQSVAFWCNPISGHATLYWYQQILGQGPKLLIQFQNNGVVDDSQLPKDRFSAERLKGVDSTLKIQPAKLEDSAVYLCASSRQWSSYNEQFFGPGTRLTVL.